This note documents a single TCR beta chain sequence. These data originate in a study of T cell repertoires in cytomegalovirus infection. The ends were cut back, 5 bases at V and 2 bases at J, with 9 bases in the middle. Germline assignment: CDR1 LNHNV and CDR2 YYDKDF (reference sequence). The CDR3 is 13 amino acids. TCRdb processed the reads anew with MiXCR; each CDR3 protein has one entry. The profile shows about 400,000 distinct CDR3 sequences, roughly 20% of them singletons. Sequenced input: PBMCs. The rearrangement joins TRBV15 to TRBJ1-2; the D gene is possibly TRBD1 (5 bases). The clonotype originates from a human donor in good health (CMV status not recorded). Some clones in this sample may be carry-over from other donors' samples. The CDR3 DNA is TGTGCCACCAGCCCGGACACGAACTATGGCTACACCTTC. Translated, it gives CATSPDTNYGYTF. The full variable domain, in which reference TRBV15 and TRBJ1-2 provide the parts outside the CDR3, is DAMVIQNPRYQVTQFGKPVTLSCSQTLNHNVMYWYQQKSSQAPKLLFHYYDKDFNNEADTPDNFQSRRPNTSFCFLDIRSPGLGDTAMYLCATSPDTNYGYTFGSGTRLTVV.